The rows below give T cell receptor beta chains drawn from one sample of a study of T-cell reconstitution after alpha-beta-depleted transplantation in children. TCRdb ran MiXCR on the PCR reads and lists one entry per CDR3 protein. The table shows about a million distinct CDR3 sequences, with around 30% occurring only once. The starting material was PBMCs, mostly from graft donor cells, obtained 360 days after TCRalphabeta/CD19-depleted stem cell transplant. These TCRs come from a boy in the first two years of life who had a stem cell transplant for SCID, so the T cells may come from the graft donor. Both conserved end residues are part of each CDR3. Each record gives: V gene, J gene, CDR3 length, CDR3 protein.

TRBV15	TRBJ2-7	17	CATRDIVSRTASYEQYF
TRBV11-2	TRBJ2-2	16	CASSRVRDLNTGELFF
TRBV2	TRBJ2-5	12	CASSEAGETQYF
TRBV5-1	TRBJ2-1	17	CASSPGLAGISYNEQFF
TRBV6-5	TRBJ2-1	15	CASSYRGLAGGEQFF
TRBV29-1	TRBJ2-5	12	CSVVSLGETQYF
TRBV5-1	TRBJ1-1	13	CASSNGQGTEAFF
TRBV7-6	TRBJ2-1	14	CASSSVDSYNEQFF
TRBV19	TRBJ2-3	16	CASSIYSGATTDTQYF
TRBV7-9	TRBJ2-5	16	CASSLGRAVRGETQYF
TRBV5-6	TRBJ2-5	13	CASSPSRVETQYF
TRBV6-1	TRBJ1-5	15	CASSPWGGINQPQHF
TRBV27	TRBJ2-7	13	CASSSGYRGEQYF
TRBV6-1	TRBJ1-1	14	CAGAVRAKGTEAFF
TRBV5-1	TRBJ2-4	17	CASSLRLGDLAKNIQYF
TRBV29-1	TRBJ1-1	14	CSVEYTGGGTEAFF
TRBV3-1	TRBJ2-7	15	CASSQDPRPEKHQYF
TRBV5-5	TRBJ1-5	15	CASSPDGRFEEPQHF
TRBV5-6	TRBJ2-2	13	CASSSGPPGELFF
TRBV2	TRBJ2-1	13	CASRRGRGNEQFF
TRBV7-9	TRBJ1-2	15	CASSLAPGAGYGYTF
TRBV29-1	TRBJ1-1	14	CSVVREGVGTEAFF
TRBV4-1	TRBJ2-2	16	CASSQEPGQVTGELFF
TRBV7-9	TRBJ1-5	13	CASSQTGNQPQHF
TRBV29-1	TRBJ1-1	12	CSGNTGVTEAFF
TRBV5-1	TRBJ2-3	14	CASSLSEPTDTQYF
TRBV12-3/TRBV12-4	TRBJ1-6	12	CASRPNNSPLHF
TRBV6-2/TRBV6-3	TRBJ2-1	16	CASSYKGQPTYNEQFF
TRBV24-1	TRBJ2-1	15	CATSDSRQGAGKRFF
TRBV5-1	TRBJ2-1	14	CASRLRGVENEQFF
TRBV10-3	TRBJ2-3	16	CAISDGASRSFDTQYF
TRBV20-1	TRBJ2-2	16	CSPTKVGQVYTGELFF